Each of the 25 T cell receptor beta chains below was sequenced from the same sample in a study of blood T cell repertoires in COVID-19. Method: immunoSEQ multiplex PCR; TCRdb's copy keeps in-frame clones and lacks some. The table shows almost 400,000 clones, with approximately 88% occurring only once. The sample taken for sequencing was PBMCs or T cells enriched from blood (not recorded which). These TCRs come from a woman aged 25-40 years with acute COVID-19.

The CDR3 sequence is CASSVIDRGATGNTIYF. The CDR3, as DNA: TGTGCCAGCAGCGTAATCGACAGGGGGGCAACTGGAAACACCATATATTTT. The chain combines TRBV9 with TRBJ1-3; 9 bases are shared with TRBD1. The CDR3 consists of 17 residues. With 1 base clipped from V and 2 bases from J, the junction kept 7 bases outside the gene matches. The V gene's germline CDR1 is SGDLS and CDR2 YYNGEE.

The chain carries TRBV2 and TRBJ1-1, with TRBD1 matching 9 bases. This CDR3 is 12 amino acids long. V shed 1 base, J shed 11 bases, and the junction held 2 bases outside the gene matches. Germline V lookup: CDR1 SNHLY, CDR2 FYNNEI. The CDR3 spells CASSEGGQGAFF. For the CDR3, the DNA is TGTGCCAGCAGTGAAGGAGGACAGGGGGCTTTCTTT.

This sequence joins TRBV6-2 or TRBV6-3 and TRBJ1-3, with unresolved D. Germline CDR1 MNHEY, CDR2 SVGEGT. V lost 2 bases and J 2 bases, leaving 10 bases between the germline ends. CDR3 length: 15 amino acids. The chain's CDR3 is CASSYSAGTGNTIYF. DNA for the CDR3: TGTGCCAGCAGTTACAGTGCGGGGACTGGAAACACCATATATTTT.

The V gene is TRBV15, the J gene TRBJ1-4; D not resolved. CDR3 length: 18 amino acids. Germline-derived CDR1 and CDR2 are LNHNV and YYDKDF (reference sequence). V lost 5 bases to trimming and J lost 7 bases, with 26 bases between them. The CDR3 loop is CATSPRPLGKVLTEKLFF. CDR3 sequence (DNA): TGTGCCACCAGCCCAAGGCCCCTAGGCAAGGTTCTGACTGAAAAACTGTTTTTT.

The CDR3: CAISESGGNNEQFF. The DNA of the CDR3 is TGTGCCATCAGTGAGTCCGGGGGGAACAATGAGCAGTTCTTC. The chain carries TRBV10-3 and TRBJ2-1; TRBD2 matches 7 bases. Per the germline V gene, CDR1 is ENHRY and CDR2 is SYGVKD. The J segment lost 5 bases and the V segment lost 0 bases, leaving 1 base of the junction unmatched. This CDR3 contains 14 residues.

The chain joins TRBV9 to TRBJ1-4; the match to TRBD1 covers 7 bases. From germline, CDR1 is SGDLS and CDR2 YYNGEE. V lost 3 bases, J lost 0 bases, and 5 bases stayed unmatched. The CDR3 spans 16 residues. The CDR3, as DNA: TGTGCCAGCAGCGCCCTACAGGGGTCAACTAATGAAAAACTGTTTTTT. Translating gives CASSALQGSTNEKLFF.

The chain links TRBV5-6 to TRBJ2-2; the D gene is possibly TRBD1 (6 bases). The germline V and J ends were trimmed by 0 bases and 1 base, with 13 bases remaining between them. Germline lookup yields CDR1 SGHDT and CDR2 YYEEEE. The CDR3 has 17 residues. CDR3 region: CASSLVDGQMNTGELFF. In DNA, the CDR3 is TGTGCCAGCAGCTTGGTTGACGGACAGATGAACACCGGGGAGCTGTTTTTT.

This chain links TRBV10-2 with TRBJ2-2, with D possibly being TRBD1 (7 bases). The V gene lost 6 bases and the J gene lost 6 bases, with 14 bases spanning the gap. The CDR3 is made up of 14 amino acids. The germline V gene encodes CDR1 WSHSY and CDR2 SAAADI. As DNA, the CDR3 is TGCGCCAGCAGGAATCAGGGGGGAGCCGGGGAGCTGTTTTTT. Translating it yields CASRNQGGAGELFF.

The chain recombines TRBV10-3 with TRBJ1-2; TRBD1 aligns across 9 bases. V lost 0 bases, J lost 2 bases, and 4 bases stayed unmatched. This CDR3 contains 16 residues. Germline assignment: CDR1 ENHRY and CDR2 SYGVKD. Here the CDR3 reads CAISESGTGLNYGYTF. CDR3 in DNA: TGTGCCATCAGTGAGTCCGGGACAGGGCTCAACTATGGCTACACCTTC.

The V call is TRBV4-1, the J call TRBJ2-5; 11 bases line up with TRBD2. With 0 bases clipped from V and 2 bases from J, the junction kept 8 bases outside the gene matches. CDR1 MGHRA and CDR2 YSYEKL come from the germline V gene. The CDR3 is made up of 18 amino acids. The CDR3 nucleotides are TGCGCCAGCAGCCAAGATTCTCTAGCGGGGGGTCAGCAAGAGACCCAGTACTTC. Protein: CASSQDSLAGGQQETQYF.

This clone has more than one count but fewer than ten. The chain recombines TRBV4-3 with TRBJ1-2; tentative D call: TRBD1 (5 bases). Germline lookup yields CDR1 LGHNA and CDR2 YSLEER. The length of the CDR3 is 15 residues. V gave up 1 base and J gave up 4 bases, with 13 bases separating them. DNA of the CDR3: TGCGCCAGCAGCCAAGGGAGGGGTGGCCTCTATGGCTACACCTTC. Translation gives CASSQGRGGLYGYTF.

The chain is built from TRBV19 and TRBJ2-1; 11 bases are shared with TRBD1. Trimming took 8 bases from V and 7 from J; bases not matched to a gene: 7. This CDR3 has 14 amino acids. Germline lookup yields CDR1 LNHDA and CDR2 SQIVND (reference sequence). CDR3 residues: CASGGTGGQNEQFF. The CDR3, as DNA: TGTGCCAGTGGAGGGACAGGGGGTCAAAATGAGCAGTTCTTC.

This chain connects TRBV7-2 to TRBJ2-3; 8 bases fit TRBD2. Germline CDR1 and CDR2: SGHTA and FQGNSA. The CDR3 extends over 14 amino acids. The trim removed 6 bases at V and 2 bases at J, leaving 4 bases unmatched. This chain's CDR3 is CASSRRGVTDTQYF. As DNA, the CDR3 is TGTGCCAGCAGTCGGCGGGGGGTCACAGATACGCAGTATTTT.

The rearrangement uses TRBV27 and TRBJ2-7; 11 bases align to TRBD1. J was trimmed by 3 bases and V by 5 bases; bases with no gene match: 6. The CDR3 has 15 amino acids. From germline, CDR1 is MNHEY and CDR2 SMNVEV (reference sequence). CDR3 amino acids: CASSASGTGGYEQYF. The DNA of the CDR3 is TGTGCCAGCAGTGCCTCCGGGACAGGGGGCTACGAGCAGTACTTC.

The chain employs TRBV27 and TRBJ2-7; unclear D gene. Deletions cut 7 bases from V and 0 bases from J, with 10 bases between. The CDR3 sequence is 13 residues long. From germline, CDR1 is MNHEY and CDR2 SMNVEV (reference sequence). The CDR3 reads CASTTLGSYEQYF. The DNA of the CDR3 is TGTGCCAGCACCACTCTAGGCTCCTACGAGCAGTACTTC.

The chain recombines TRBV10-2 with TRBJ2-3; 15 nucleotides align to TRBD2. The germline V gene encodes CDR1 WSHSY and CDR2 SAAADI. Losses at the gene ends were 5 bases for V and 0 bases for J; bases not matched to a gene: 9. CDR3 length: 19 amino acids. The CDR3 coding sequence is TGCGCCAGCAGTCCGGGACTAGCGGGGGGCAAAATTAGCACAGATACGCAGTATTTT. This sequence encodes CASSPGLAGGKISTDTQYF.

This rearrangement joins TRBV9 to TRBJ2-3, with 13 nucleotides matching TRBD2. The CDR3 sequence is 16 residues long. The ends lost 4 bases at V and 5 bases at J; junction bases unmatched: 7. Germline CDR1 SGDLS, CDR2 YYNGEE. This chain's CDR3 is CASSPRLAGGGDTQYF. CDR3 nucleotides: TGTGCCAGCAGCCCACGACTAGCGGGGGGTGGAGATACGCAGTATTTT.

The chain recombines TRBV6-5 with TRBJ2-7; the D gene is possibly TRBD1 (6 bases). This CDR3 region has 14 residues. Germline CDR1 is MNHEY and CDR2 is SVGAGI. Between the trimmed V and J ends, which lost 7 bases and 1 base, there was a span of 14 bases. This CDR3 is CASTEGDISYEQYF. The CDR3 bases are TGTGCCAGCACCGAAGGGGACATTTCCTACGAGCAGTACTTC.

This chain's CDR3 is CASSLGRGYGYTF. The CDR3 coding sequence is TGTGCCAGCAGCTTGGGCAGGGGTTATGGCTACACCTTC. The chain is built from TRBV5-6 and TRBJ1-2, with D perhaps matching TRBD1 (6 bases). V was clipped by 0 bases and J by 5 bases, with 8 bases between them. The germline V gene encodes CDR1 SGHDT and CDR2 YYEEEE. The CDR3 sequence is 13 residues long.

In this sample, this clone turned up once. The chain joins TRBV6-5 to TRBJ2-6; no definite D call. The CDR3 contains 13 residues. Germline CDR1 and CDR2: MNHEY and SVGAGI. V was cut by 2 bases and J by 4 bases, with 3 bases left in between. CDR3 nucleotides: TGTGCCAGCAGTTACCTAGGGGCCAACGTCCTGACTTTC. Protein sequence: CASSYLGANVLTF.

V and J are TRBV5-1 and TRBJ1-6; D is uncertain. Trimming shortened V by 5 bases and J by 0 bases, and 9 bases separated the two germline ends. This CDR3 has 15 amino acids. Germline CDR1 is SGHRS and CDR2 is YFSETQ. The CDR3 DNA reads as TGCGCCAGCAGAGCCTACTTCTCCTATAATTCACCCCTCCACTTT. Translating gives CASRAYFSYNSPLHF.

The genes are TRBV15 and TRBJ1-2; 7 bases match TRBD1. CDR1 is LNHNV and CDR2 is YYDKDF in the germline V gene (reference sequence). The CDR3 totals 14 residues. After removal of 2 bases from V and 2 bases from J, the junction contained 2 bases not matched to a gene. CDR3 DNA: TGTGCCACCAGCAGACAGGGACAGAACTATGGCTACACCTTC. This translates into CATSRQGQNYGYTF.

The V call is TRBV10-3, the J call TRBJ1-1; D is possibly TRBD1 (5 bases). V was trimmed by 8 bases and J by 4 bases, leaving 14 bases between them. CDR3 length: 13 amino acids. The germline V gene encodes CDR1 ENHRY and CDR2 SYGVKD. The DNA for the CDR3 is TGTGCCATCGCGAATTCCGGGGGCACTGAAGCTTTCTTT. It specifies CAIANSGGTEAFF.

The chain combines TRBV18 with TRBJ1-5; D perhaps matches TRBD1 (6 bases). The CDR3 is 14 amino acids. Germline lookup yields CDR1 KGHSH and CDR2 LQKENI. The germline V and J ends were trimmed by 6 bases and 3 bases, with 12 bases remaining between them. CDR3 in amino acids: CASSLTGPNQPQHF. Written as DNA, the CDR3 is TGTGCCAGCTCCCTTACAGGGCCCAATCAGCCCCAGCATTTT.

This sequence joins TRBV5-5 and TRBJ2-7; 11 bases map to TRBD2. The CDR3 totals 14 residues. The J segment lost 2 bases and the V segment lost 4 bases, leaving 2 bases of the junction unmatched. The germline CDR1 and CDR2 sequences are SGHKS and YYEKEE (reference sequence). The CDR3 sequence: CASSISGGAYEQYF. In DNA form, the CDR3 reads TGTGCCAGCAGCATTAGCGGGGGGGCCTACGAGCAGTACTTC.